This passage covers 30 T cell receptor beta chains from one sample sequenced in a study of T cells in Graves' hyperthyroidism and ophthalmopathy. It was RNA transcripts that yielded the amplified TCR beta CDR3 regions. RT-PCR in the first round (using the HTBI primer set) targeted the TCR CDR3. TCRdb processed the multiplex PCR reads anew with MiXCR; each CDR3 protein has one entry. The sample lists roughly 300,000 distinct CDR3 sequences, around 20% occurring once. The sample comprised blood. The source of these receptors is a woman aged 50 to 60 with Graves' hyperthyroidism.

The chain combines TRBV5-1 with TRBJ2-1, with TRBD2 matching 12 bases. V lost 3 bases and J lost 5; bases outside the gene matches: 6. The CDR3 length is 16 residues. Germline V gene sequence: CDR1 SGHRS, CDR2 YFSETQ. The CDR3 region has the DNA TGCGCCAGCAGCTCCCGACTAGCGGGAGCCAACAATGAGCAGTTCTTC. As protein: CASSSRLAGANNEQFF.

This clonotype was recorded a few times. The rearrangement joins TRBV19 to TRBJ2-7; 14 positions match TRBD2. The CDR3 sequence is 15 residues long. CDR1 is LNHDA, CDR2 SQIVND, per germline (reference sequence). Trimming took 4 bases from V and 5 from J; bases not matched to a gene: 4. CDR3 bases: TGTGCCAGTAGTAGTGGACTAGCGGGGGGAAACGAGCAGTACTTC. It specifies CASSSGLAGGNEQYF.

CDR3 region: CASSILAGGLRRGTEAFF. The CDR3 DNA sequence: TGTGCCAGTAGTATACTGGCAGGGGGCCTGAGGAGAGGAACTGAAGCTTTCTTT. The V gene is TRBV19, the J gene TRBJ1-1, with 8 bases fitting TRBD1. Germline V CDR1 and CDR2: LNHDA, SQIVND (reference sequence). V was clipped by 2 bases and J by 5 bases; unmatched bases: 16. This CDR3 has 18 residues.

This clonotype was recorded many times. V is TRBV20-1 and J is TRBJ2-3; TRBD2 matches at 8 bases. J gave up 1 base and V 6 bases, and 15 bases lay outside the gene matches. Germline CDR1 DFQATT, CDR2 SNEGSKA (reference sequence). The CDR3 contains 17 residues. CDR3 amino acids: CSALPGGAGVGTDTQYF. The CDR3 DNA reads as TGCAGTGCCCTTCCGGGGGGAGCGGGAGTTGGCACAGATACGCAGTATTTT.

The genes are TRBV7-7 and TRBJ2-3; 8 nucleotides align to TRBD2. The germline CDR1 and CDR2 sequences are SSHAT and FNYEAQ (reference sequence). The CDR3 loop spans 16 amino acids. V gave up 6 bases and J gave up 2 bases; unmatched junction bases: 10. CDR3 sequence: CASRSGLAPITDTQYF. The CDR3 nucleotides are TGTGCCAGCAGGAGCGGACTAGCTCCTATCACAGATACGCAGTATTTT.

This clonotype was seen ten or more times. V is TRBV29-1 and J is TRBJ1-4; a weak D match, TRBD1 (5 bases). The ends were cut back, 6 bases at V and 7 bases at J, with 12 bases in the middle. The CDR3 runs 12 residues. Per germline, CDR1 SQVTM and CDR2 ANQGSEA. The chain's CDR3 is CSVGASGEKLFF. CDR3 nucleotides: TGCAGCGTCGGGGCCAGTGGTGAAAAACTGTTTTTT.

This clonotype was recorded at least ten times. The chain joins TRBV6-1 to TRBJ2-5; no clear D. CDR3 length equals 12 residues. In germline, CDR1 is MNHNS, CDR2 SASEGT. Trimming left V 7 bases short and J 5 bases short, with 11 bases between. The CDR3 here is CASTPEWETQYF. DNA of the CDR3: TGTGCCAGCACTCCCGAGTGGGAGACCCAGTACTTC.

This clonotype has a count of ten or more. The genes are TRBV5-1 and TRBJ1-2, with 9 bases matching TRBD1. J lost 8 bases, V lost 4 bases, and 9 bases had no gene match. CDR1 and CDR2 from the germline V gene are SGHRS and YFSETQ. This CDR3 comprises 14 residues. CDR3 protein: CASSGTGSRIGYTF. CDR3 bases: TGCGCCAGCAGCGGGACAGGGAGTAGAATCGGCTACACCTTC.

This clonotype was detected only a few times. V usage is TRBV5-1 and J usage is TRBJ1-1, with TRBD1 identical over 9 bases. Germline V CDR1 and CDR2: SGHRS, YFSETQ. V was pared by 0 bases and J by 5 bases, with 5 bases of the junction left unmatched. The CDR3 is 15 residues long. CDR3 bases: TGCGCCAGCAGCTTGGACAGGGGGCCGGGTACTGAAGCTTTCTTT. It yields the protein CASSLDRGPGTEAFF.

This clonotype was seen a handful of times. The rearrangement links TRBV19 to TRBJ2-1; D assignment may be TRBD1 or TRBD2 (7 bases each). CDR1 LNHDA and CDR2 SQIVND come from the germline V gene (reference sequence). The CDR3 is 14 residues long. Trimming stripped 8 bases from V and 0 bases from J, with 11 bases between. CDR3: CASQGGRSYNEQFF. The DNA of the CDR3 is TGTGCCAGTCAGGGGGGGCGCTCCTACAATGAGCAGTTCTTC.

The chain employs TRBV5-1 and TRBJ1-3, with D uncertain. Trimming took 6 bases from V and 2 from J, leaving 12 bases between them. The germline CDR1 and CDR2 sequences are SGHRS and YFSETQ. CDR3 length: 14 amino acids. The chain's CDR3 is CASTDGRAGNTIYF. In nucleotides, the CDR3 is TGCGCCAGCACCGACGGGAGGGCTGGAAACACCATATATTTT.

There are many counts of this clonotype. The chain employs TRBV3-1 and TRBJ1-1; the D is unclear. This CDR3 is built from 15 residues. Germline CDR1 reads LGHDT; CDR2 reads YNNKEL (reference sequence). Trimming stripped 4 bases from V and 3 bases from J, with 15 bases between. The chain's CDR3 is CASSLSGERDTEAFF. The CDR3 nucleotides read TGTGCCAGCAGCCTATCCGGGGAGAGGGACACTGAAGCTTTCTTT.

This clonotype was counted ten times or more. The rearrangement links TRBV2 to TRBJ1-5, with a weak D call TRBD1 (5 bases). The V end was cut by 8 bases, the J end by 1 base, with 9 bases between. This CDR3 is 13 amino acids long. Germline assignment: CDR1 SNHLY and CDR2 FYNNEI. The CDR3 spells CASVRDSNQPQHF. The CDR3 nucleotides read TGTGCCAGCGTAAGGGACAGCAATCAGCCCCAGCATTTT.

The V call is TRBV12-3 or TRBV12-4, the J call TRBJ2-1; a possible D gene is TRBD2 (5 bases). Trimming shortened V by 5 bases and J by 15 bases, and 17 bases separated the two germline ends. CDR3 length: 12 amino acids. The chain's CDR3 is CASSPPGEARFF. The CDR3 nucleotides are TGTGCCAGCAGTCCTCCCGGGGAAGCCCGGTTCTTC.

The sample holds many counts of this clonotype. The chain joins TRBV2 to TRBJ2-1; 9 bases match TRBD2. V shed 10 bases, J shed 4 bases, and the junction held 5 bases outside the gene matches. Germline loops: CDR1 SNHLY, CDR2 FYNNEI. This CDR3 has 13 amino acids. CDR3 sequence reads: CATRTSAYNEQFF. CDR3 bases: TGTGCCACCAGGACTAGCGCTTACAATGAGCAGTTCTTC. Variable domain in full (rest from reference TRBV2 and TRBJ2-1): EPEVTQTPSHQVTQMGQEVILRCVPISNHLYFYWYRQILGQKVEFLVSFYNNEISEKSEIFDDQFSVERPDGSNFTLKIRSTKLEDSAMYFCATRTSAYNEQFFGPGTRLTVL.

The V gene is TRBV14, the J gene TRBJ2-4; 13 bases are shared with TRBD2. Per the germline V gene, CDR1 is SGHDN and CDR2 is FVKESK. V lost 2 bases and J lost 7; bases outside the gene matches: 8. The CDR3 consists of 17 residues. The CDR3 DNA sequence: TGTGCCAGCAGCCAATTACTAGCGGGGGGGCCTAGGAACATTCAGTACTTC. Amino acid sequence: CASSQLLAGGPRNIQYF.

This clonotype was seen repeatedly, ten times or more. V is TRBV5-1 and J is TRBJ2-3; 7 bases agree with TRBD2. Germline V lookup: CDR1 SGHRS, CDR2 YFSETQ. Germline trimming cut 5 bases from V and 7 bases from J; bases unmatched to any gene: 13. The CDR3 is made up of 15 amino acids. The CDR3 is CASRLLGGERHTQYF. The DNA for the CDR3 is TGCGCCAGCAGGCTCCTTGGGGGGGAACGGCATACGCAGTATTTT. The complete variable domain, with remaining parts taken from reference TRBV5-1 and TRBJ2-3, reads KAGVTQTPRYLIKTRGQQVTLSCSPISGHRSVSWYQQTPGQGLQFLFEYFSETQRNKGNFPGRFSGRQFSNSRSEMNVSTLELGDSALYLCASRLLGGERHTQYFGPGTRLTVL.

The sample holds many counts of this clonotype. The chain employs TRBV3-1 and TRBJ1-5; no firm D call. This CDR3 spans 14 amino acids. Between the trimmed V and J ends, which lost 0 bases and 7 bases, there was a span of 10 bases. CDR1 and CDR2 (germline): LGHDT, YNNKEL (reference sequence). The CDR3 nucleotides are TGTGCCAGCAGCCAAGACTTGGAACGGCAGCCCCAGCATTTT. This gives the protein CASSQDLERQPQHF. Complete variable domain (other parts from reference TRBV3-1 and TRBJ1-5): DTAVSQTPKYLVTQMGNDKSIKCEQNLGHDTMYWYKQDSKKFLKIMFSYNNKELIINETVPNRFSPKSPDKAHLNLHINSLELGDSAVYFCASSQDLERQPQHFGDGTRLSIL.

The rearrangement uses TRBV19 and TRBJ2-6; TRBD1 agrees at 10 bases. The V segment lost 4 bases and the J segment 1 base; nucleotides outside the gene matches: 4. Germline V CDR1 and CDR2: LNHDA, SQIVND (reference sequence). The CDR3 runs 17 residues. The CDR3 is CASSRGQGFSGANVLTF. The CDR3 DNA sequence: TGTGCCAGTAGTAGGGGACAGGGGTTTTCTGGGGCCAACGTCCTGACTTTC. Filled out from reference TRBV19 and TRBJ2-6, the complete variable domain reads DGGITQSPKYLFRKEGQNVTLSCEQNLNHDAMYWYRQDPGQGLRLIYYSQIVNDFQKGDIAEGYSVSREKKESFPLTVTSAQKNPTAFYLCASSRGQGFSGANVLTFGAGSRLTVL.

A few counts support this clonotype. The genes are TRBV6-1 and TRBJ1-1; D not certain. Deletions cut 5 bases from V and 6 bases from J, with 13 bases between. This CDR3 is built from 13 residues. CDR1 is MNHNS, CDR2 SASEGT, per germline. The CDR3 loop is CASSPSSPAEAFF. CDR3 sequence (DNA): TGTGCCAGCAGTCCCTCCTCCCCCGCTGAAGCTTTCTTT.

In DNA form, the CDR3 reads TGTGCCAGCTCGGGGGGCACAGGGGGCGGATCGGGAGAGCAGTACTTC. It yields the protein CASSGGTGGGSGEQYF. V gene TRBV18 combines with J gene TRBJ2-7; 9 positions agree with TRBD1. Germline CDR1 reads KGHSH; CDR2 reads LQKENI. V was clipped by 6 bases and J by 7 bases; unmatched bases: 16. This CDR3 contains 16 residues.

This clonotype has just a few counts. The chain employs TRBV5-4 and TRBJ1-6, with 8 bases that match TRBD1. CDR1 and CDR2 from the germline V gene are SGHNT and YYREEE (reference sequence). Trimming took 4 bases from V and 8 from J; bases not matched to a gene: 5. CDR3 length: 14 residues. The CDR3 is CASSSDRGDSPLHF. The CDR3, as DNA: TGTGCCAGCAGCAGTGACAGGGGAGATTCACCCCTCCACTTT.

J is TRBJ2-4 and V is TRBV15; D might be TRBD2 (5 bases). This CDR3 has 13 residues. The V gene lost 0 bases and the J gene lost 12 bases, with 12 bases spanning the gap. Germline-derived CDR1 and CDR2 are LNHNV and YYDKDF (reference sequence). The CDR3 loop reads CATSRDKGDCQYF. The DNA for the CDR3 is TGTGCCACCAGCAGAGATAAGGGAGATTGTCAGTACTTC. The whole variable domain, filled in from reference TRBV15 and TRBJ2-4, reads DAMVIQNPRYQVTQFGKPVTLSCSQTLNHNVMYWYQQKSSQAPKLLFHYYDKDFNNEADTPDNFQSRRPNTSFCFLDIRSPGLGDTAMYLCATSRDKGDCQYFGAGTRLSVL.

This clonotype was seen many times. CDR3 sequence reads: CSAGGLAVHEQFF. DNA for the CDR3: TGCAGTGCTGGCGGGCTAGCAGTACATGAGCAGTTCTTC. The chain employs TRBV20-1 and TRBJ2-1, with D tentatively TRBD2 (5 bases). Trimming removed 5 bases at V and 8 bases at J, with 16 bases between. This CDR3 has 13 amino acids. CDR1 is DFQATT, CDR2 SNEGSKA, per germline (reference sequence).

This clonotype was counted between two and nine times. This rearrangement joins TRBV5-1 to TRBJ2-3, with a tentative D call TRBD2 (7 bases). Germline assignment: CDR1 SGHRS and CDR2 YFSETQ. Trimming cost V 4 bases and J 4 bases, with 13 bases left between them. This CDR3 has 14 amino acids. This chain's CDR3 is CASSSGTTADTQYF. Written as DNA, the CDR3 is TGCGCCAGCAGCAGCGGGACAACCGCAGATACGCAGTATTTT.

The sample holds a few counts of this clonotype. V gene TRBV9 combines with J gene TRBJ2-2; 7 bases map to TRBD1. With V trimmed by 3 bases and J by 2 bases, 13 bases remained unmatched. Germline CDR1 reads SGDLS; CDR2 reads YYNGEE. This CDR3 comprises 18 residues. CDR3: CASSADLRTGPNTGELFF. CDR3 nucleotide sequence: TGTGCCAGCAGCGCCGACTTACGGACAGGCCCTAACACCGGGGAGCTGTTTTTT.

This clonotype occurred many times. The chain employs TRBV5-6 and TRBJ1-1; D is undetermined. V was clipped by 1 base and J by 9 bases, with 10 bases between them. The germline CDR1 and CDR2 sequences are SGHDT and YYEEEE. The CDR3 is 12 amino acids. The CDR3 reads CASSLSQRQAFF. CDR3 DNA: TGTGCCAGCAGCTTGTCTCAGAGACAAGCTTTCTTT.

This clonotype occurred a few times. Written as DNA, the CDR3 is TGTGCCAGCAGTTCGGGACAGGGGGCTGGTCAGCCCCAGCATTTT. This translates into CASSSGQGAGQPQHF. This sequence joins TRBV6-5 and TRBJ1-5; 12 nucleotides match TRBD1. This CDR3 comprises 15 residues. J was trimmed by 6 bases and V by 4 bases; bases with no gene match: 4. Germline lookup yields CDR1 MNHEY and CDR2 SVGAGI.

The V gene is TRBV6-2 or TRBV6-3, the J gene TRBJ1-4; no definite D call. The CDR3 loop spans 16 amino acids. V was cut by 0 bases and J by 7 bases, with 15 bases left in between. Germline-derived CDR1 and CDR2 are MNHEY and SVGEGT. The CDR3 DNA sequence: TGTGCCAGCAGTTACTCTAAGACCCTGCGGGGTGAAAAACTGTTTTTT. It codes for CASSYSKTLRGEKLFF.

This clonotype was detected only a few times. The chain carries TRBV28 and TRBJ2-7; 16 nucleotides align to TRBD2. CDR1 and CDR2 from the germline V gene are MDHEN and SYDVKM. The CDR3 contains 18 residues. Germline trimming cut 4 bases from V and 5 bases from J; bases unmatched to any gene: 11. DNA for the CDR3: TGTGCCAGCAGTTCACTTGGGACTAGCGGGAGGGCCAAAGACGAGCAGTACTTC. It yields the protein CASSSLGTSGRAKDEQYF.